The 26 T cell receptor beta chains listed next were all sequenced from one sample in a study of T-cell memory formation after mild COVID-19. TCRdb processed the 5' RACE reads anew with MiXCR; each CDR3 protein has one entry. The sample contains some 250,000 distinct CDR3 sequences, 7.5% to 10% of which appear only once. Sequencing used PBMCs or a T cell subset sorted from them (not recorded which). These receptors were obtained from a man between 18 and 35 years old who had mild COVID-19 (a few samples of this study predate the infection). Cell type and time point are not known.

This clonotype occurred many times. The CDR3 here is CASSSRLAGRSSYEQYF. The CDR3 DNA follows: TGTGCCAGCAGCTCCCGACTAGCGGGGCGAAGCTCCTACGAGCAGTACTTC. The gene calls are TRBV7-3 and TRBJ2-7; 11 bases match TRBD2. Germline CDR1 SGHTA, CDR2 FQGTGA. Germline trimming cut 4 bases from V and 0 bases from J; bases unmatched to any gene: 8. The CDR3 length is 17 residues.

V is TRBV7-2 and J is TRBJ2-5; 10 bases fit TRBD1. The J call may be faulty, since TRBJ2-7 better matches the DNA end. The germline gives CDR1 SGHTA, CDR2 FQGNSA. This CDR3 spans 15 amino acids. This chain's CDR3 is CASSSRQGAAYEQYF. The CDR3 nucleotides read TGTGCCAGCAGCTCAAGACAGGGGGCGGCATACGAGCAGTACTTC.

The chain carries TRBV5-1 and TRBJ2-3; D is possibly TRBD2 (5 bases). Germline V gene data show CDR1 as SGHRS and CDR2 as YFSETQ. V dropped 0 bases and J dropped 4 bases, with 9 bases sitting between them. CDR3 length: 14 residues. CDR3 bases: TGCGCCAGCAGCTTGGCCAGGACTTCAGATACGCAGTATTTT. Translation gives CASSLARTSDTQYF.

The chain joins TRBV20-1 to TRBJ1-2; a weak D match, TRBD1 (6 bases). CDR3 length: 12 residues. V was cut by 5 bases and J by 4 bases, with 11 bases left in between. Per germline, CDR1 DFQATT and CDR2 SNEGSKA (reference sequence). CDR3 amino acids: CSASDRTYGYTF. The CDR3 DNA reads TGCAGTGCTTCCGACAGGACCTATGGCTACACCTTC.

The chain has TRBV5-5 and TRBJ2-2; D is undetermined. The V and J ends lost 4 bases and 0 bases respectively, with 10 bases between them. Germline-derived CDR1 and CDR2 are SGHKS and YYEKEE (reference sequence). This CDR3 has 15 residues. This chain's CDR3 is CASSGPPPNTGELFF. The CDR3 DNA reads as TGTGCCAGCAGCGGTCCCCCCCCGAACACCGGGGAGCTGTTTTTT.

Only a few counts were recorded for this clonotype. The chain employs TRBV6-2 or TRBV6-3 and TRBJ2-3; weak D call: TRBD2 (5 bases). V lost 5 bases and J lost 2, with 17 bases in between. Germline V gene lookup returns CDR1 MNHEY and CDR2 SVGEGT. The CDR3 loop spans 16 amino acids. The CDR3 spells CASSAPSWRLTDTQYF. DNA of the CDR3: TGTGCCAGCAGTGCCCCTAGCTGGCGCCTCACAGATACGCAGTATTTT.

This clonotype turned up a few times. V and J are TRBV5-1 and TRBJ1-2, with D possibly being TRBD1 (5 bases). Trimming removed 3 bases from V and 8 bases from J, with 14 bases in between. There are 13 residues in the CDR3. Germline CDR1 SGHRS, CDR2 YFSETQ. The CDR3 is CASSSQGEGGYTF. CDR3 DNA: TGCGCCAGCAGCTCTCAGGGAGAAGGAGGCTACACCTTC.

The chain links TRBV10-3 to TRBJ2-1, with TRBD2 identical over 12 bases. The junction had 10 bases not matched to a gene; V was cut back by 6 bases and J by 10 bases. Germline loops: CDR1 ENHRY, CDR2 SYGVKD. The CDR3 has 15 residues. The chain's CDR3 is CAIRARTSGVSEQFF. CDR3 nucleotides: TGTGCCATCAGGGCTAGGACTAGCGGGGTATCCGAGCAGTTCTTC.

This clonotype was picked up many times. J is TRBJ2-7 and V is TRBV4-3; D is perhaps TRBD1 (5 bases). CDR3 length equals 17 residues. V lost 0 bases and J 3 bases, leaving 18 bases between the germline ends. Per germline, CDR1 LGHNA and CDR2 YSLEER. CDR3 in amino acids: CASSQETGAAQGYEQYF. Written as DNA, the CDR3 is TGCGCCAGCAGCCAAGAAACTGGGGCGGCCCAGGGCTACGAGCAGTACTTC.

This clonotype was seen a few times. The CDR3 protein is CASRQDTDTQYF. In DNA, the CDR3 is TGTGCCAGCCGACAGGACACAGATACGCAGTATTTT. V is TRBV6-2 or TRBV6-3 and J is TRBJ2-3; D is perhaps TRBD1 (6 bases). Germline V gene data show CDR1 as MNHEY and CDR2 as SVGEGT. With 8 bases removed from V and 2 bases from J, the gap between germline ends came to 8 bases. The CDR3 sequence is 12 residues long.

In its sample, this clonotype was seen a few times. The chain is built from TRBV12-3 or TRBV12-4 and TRBJ2-5; 8 bases align to TRBD2. The CDR3 spans 15 residues. V was clipped by 6 bases and J by 5 bases; unmatched bases: 11. The CDR3 spells CASRGKRGSWETQYF. For the CDR3, the DNA is TGTGCCAGCAGGGGGAAGCGGGGGAGCTGGGAGACCCAGTACTTC.

The V gene is TRBV20-1, the J gene TRBJ2-4; D call uncertain. CDR1 and CDR2 from the germline V gene are DFQATT and SNEGSKA (reference sequence). V lost 5 bases and J lost 4, with 12 bases in between. The CDR3 covers 13 residues. The CDR3, as DNA: TGCAGTGCTGCTCATAGGTCAAAAAACATTCAGTACTTC. Protein product: CSAAHRSKNIQYF.

The V gene is TRBV6-2 or TRBV6-3, the J gene TRBJ1-5; D perhaps matches TRBD1 (6 bases). There are 13 residues in the CDR3. Trimming stripped 11 bases from V and 9 bases from J, with 20 bases between. Per the germline V gene, CDR1 is MNHEY and CDR2 is SVGEGT. CDR3 in DNA: TGTGCCGCCGGGGCAGGGGCGTCTTCGCCCCAGCATTTT. This encodes CAAGAGASSPQHF.

This clonotype turned up a few times. The V gene is TRBV12-3 or TRBV12-4, the J gene TRBJ1-3, with 9 bases aligning to TRBD1. This CDR3 contains 15 residues. V was clipped by 6 bases and J by 2 bases; unmatched bases: 5. Here the CDR3 DNA reads TGTGCCAGCAGACCCGGGACAGGGCCTGGAAACACCATATATTTT. Its protein product is CASRPGTGPGNTIYF.

This clonotype was detected many times. The V gene is TRBV5-1, the J gene TRBJ1-1; possible D gene TRBD1, 5 bases. The CDR3 is 13 residues long. The germline CDR1 and CDR2 sequences are SGHRS and YFSETQ. Trimming took 4 bases from V and 7 from J, leaving 14 bases between them. CDR3 nucleotides: TGCGCCAGCAGCGTAGCTCAGGGATTTGAAGCTTTCTTT. Translating gives CASSVAQGFEAFF.

The V gene is TRBV5-4, the J gene TRBJ2-3; D is unclear. Germline CDR1 is SGHNT and CDR2 is YYREEE (reference sequence). V lost 1 base, J lost 6 bases, and 12 bases lay in between. The CDR3 has 14 amino acids. As DNA, the CDR3 is TGTGCCAGCAGCTTGACGTCTTCCTTGGATACGCAGTATTTT. Its translation: CASSLTSSLDTQYF.

This clonotype appeared a few times. The chain uses TRBV7-3 and TRBJ1-2, with D possibly being TRBD1 (5 bases). With 8 bases removed from V and 2 bases from J, the gap between germline ends came to 12 bases. Germline values: CDR1 SGHTA, CDR2 FQGTGA. This CDR3 spans 13 amino acids. The DNA of the CDR3 is TGTGCCAGCGCCATGGGGGGGAACTATGGCTACACCTTC. Its protein is CASAMGGNYGYTF.

The V and J genes are TRBV3-1 and TRBJ2-7, with D perhaps TRBD2 (5 bases). CDR1 and CDR2 from the germline V gene are LGHDT and YNNKEL (reference sequence). The CDR3 totals 15 residues. With 3 bases removed from V and 5 bases from J, the gap between germline ends came to 17 bases. In DNA, the CDR3 is TGTGCCAGCAGCCAGATAACTAGTCCCCTCGACGAGCAGTACTTC. It specifies CASSQITSPLDEQYF.

This clonotype was seen a handful of times. This chain connects TRBV9 to TRBJ2-5, with D possibly being TRBD1 (6 bases). The ends were cut back, 3 bases at V and 3 bases at J, with 9 bases in the middle. The germline V gene encodes CDR1 SGDLS and CDR2 YYNGEE. This CDR3 region has 13 residues. The CDR3 DNA reads TGTGCCAGCAGCGCCGGACAGAAAGAGACCCAGTACTTC. It codes for CASSAGQKETQYF. The full variable domain, in which reference TRBV9 and TRBJ2-5 provide the parts outside the CDR3, is DSGVTQTPKHLITATGQRVTLRCSPRSGDLSVYWYQQSLDQGLQFLIQYYNGEERAKGNILERFSAQQFPDLHSELNLSSLELGDSALYFCASSAGQKETQYFGPGTRLLVL.

This clonotype has a handful of counts. The chain couples TRBV18 to TRBJ2-7; the D is unclear. CDR3 length: 13 residues. Trimming pared 3 bases from V and 5 bases from J, leaving 11 bases between. The germline gives CDR1 KGHSH, CDR2 LQKENI. This CDR3 reads CASSPASLNEQYF. Written as DNA, the CDR3 is TGTGCCAGCTCACCTGCGTCCCTTAACGAGCAGTACTTC.

In its sample, this clonotype was seen a few times. The chain links TRBV2 to TRBJ1-2, with a tentative D call TRBD1 (5 bases). Trimming left V 10 bases short and J 5 bases short, with 17 bases between. From germline, CDR1 is SNHLY and CDR2 FYNNEI. The CDR3 totals 13 residues. The CDR3 nucleotides read TGTGCCATCCGACAGTCCACATTATATGGCTACACCTTC. Translated, it gives CAIRQSTLYGYTF.

This clonotype was seen only a few times. This chain connects TRBV27 to TRBJ2-7; 8 bases match TRBD1. Germline lookup yields CDR1 MNHEY and CDR2 SMNVEV (reference sequence). The J segment lost 5 bases and the V segment lost 6 bases, leaving 3 bases of the junction unmatched. CDR3 length: 12 amino acids. The CDR3 loop is CASRGQDNEQYF. The CDR3 coding sequence is TGTGCCAGCAGGGGACAGGACAACGAGCAGTACTTC.

This clonotype was detected only a few times. This chain links TRBV7-2 with TRBJ2-1, with no clear D. The CDR3 has 16 amino acids. Germline CDR1 and CDR2: SGHTA and FQGNSA. V lost 4 bases, J lost 4 bases, and 17 bases lay in between. CDR3 sequence: CASSSYRSTVYNEQFF. CDR3 DNA: TGTGCCAGCAGCTCCTATAGGAGTACAGTTTACAATGAGCAGTTCTTC. The whole variable domain, filled in from reference TRBV7-2 and TRBJ2-1, reads GAGVSQSPSNKVTEKGKDVELRCDPISGHTALYWYRQSLGQGLEFLIYFQGNSAPDKSGLPSDRFSAERTGGSVSTLTIQRTQQEDSAVYLCASSSYRSTVYNEQFFGPGTRLTVL.

This clonotype has ten or more counts. The chain joins TRBV7-3 to TRBJ2-1; 7 nucleotides align to TRBD2. Germline-derived CDR1 and CDR2 are SGHTA and FQGTGA. The CDR3 totals 15 residues. V lost 0 bases and J lost 9; bases outside the gene matches: 8. In DNA form, the CDR3 reads TGTGCCAGCAGCTTAACTTTAGGACTAGTAGGTGAGCAGTTCTTC. It codes for CASSLTLGLVGEQFF. Full variable domain (rest looked up from reference TRBV7-3 and TRBJ2-1): GAGVSQTPSNKVTEKGKYVELRCDPISGHTALYWYRQSLGQGPEFLIYFQGTGAADDSGLPNDRFFAVRPEGSVSTLKIQRTERGDSAVYLCASSLTLGLVGEQFFGPGTRLTVL.

This clonotype occurred a few times. This chain uses TRBV9 with TRBJ2-6; 8 nucleotides match TRBD1. The CDR3 contains 17 residues. V gave up 4 bases and J gave up 9 bases; unmatched junction bases: 15. Germline V gives CDR1 SGDLS, CDR2 YYNGEE. The CDR3 DNA reads as TGTGCCAGCAGCTCCCGGGACAGGTATTTAGGTGGCAACGTCCTGACTTTC. Translation: CASSSRDRYLGGNVLTF.

The J gene is TRBJ1-5, the V gene TRBV7-9; D is uncertain. Trimming shortened V by 5 bases and J by 3 bases, and 14 bases separated the two germline ends. This CDR3 has 15 amino acids. Germline assignment: CDR1 SEHNR and CDR2 FQNEAQ (reference sequence). The CDR3 bases are TGTGCCAGCAGCCCGACCGGAGGCATCAATCAGCCCCAGCATTTT. This encodes CASSPTGGINQPQHF.